The clone carrying this T cell receptor (beta chain) appeared many times. This record comes from a study of Graves' ophthalmopathy and Graves' hyperthyroidism. Trimming shortened V by 5 bases and J by 5 bases, and 9 bases separated the two germline ends. The CDR3 has 12 residues. CDR1 is LGHDT, CDR2 YNNKEL, per germline (reference sequence). The authors amplified TCR beta CDR3 regions from RNA transcripts. Following a first-round RT-PCR that used HTBI primers, a second-round multiplex PCR was carried out. Via MiXCR, TCRdb re-called the multiplex PCR reads, giving one row per CDR3 protein. The sample yields approximately 540,000 distinct CDR3 sequences, about two fifths seen once.

This chain uses TRBV3-1 with TRBJ2-5; D is ambiguous. Sequenced sample: peripheral blood or thyroid tissue (not recorded which). This TCR came from an adult man with Graves' hyperthyroidism. Here the CDR3 DNA reads TGTGCCAGCAGCGGCGCGGAGGAGACCCAGTACTTC. The encoded protein is CASSGAEETQYF.